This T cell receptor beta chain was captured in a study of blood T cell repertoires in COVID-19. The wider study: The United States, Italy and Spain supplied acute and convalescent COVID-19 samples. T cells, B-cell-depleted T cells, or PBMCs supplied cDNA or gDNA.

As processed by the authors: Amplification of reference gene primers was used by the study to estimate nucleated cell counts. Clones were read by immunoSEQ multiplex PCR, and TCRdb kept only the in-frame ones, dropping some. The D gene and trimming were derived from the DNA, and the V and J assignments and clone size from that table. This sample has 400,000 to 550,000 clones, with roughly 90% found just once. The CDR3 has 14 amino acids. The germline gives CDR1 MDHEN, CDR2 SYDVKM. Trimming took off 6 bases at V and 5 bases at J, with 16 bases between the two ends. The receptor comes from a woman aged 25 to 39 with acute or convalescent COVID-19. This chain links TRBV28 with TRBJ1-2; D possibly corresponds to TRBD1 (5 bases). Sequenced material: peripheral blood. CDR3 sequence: CASRPGGGVYGYTF. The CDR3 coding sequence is TGTGCCAGCAGGCCGGGGGGGGGTGTATATGGCTACACCTTC.